A selection of T cell receptor beta chains follows, all from one sample in a study of blood T cell repertoires in COVID-19. Repertoires were generated with immunoSEQ multiplex PCR, while TCRdb's copy carries only in-frame clones and drops some. The repertoire consists of 350,000 to 450,000 clones, with approximately 91% occurring once and the leading ten covering approximately 1.5%. Sequencing was done on a sample of PBMCs or T cells enriched from blood (not recorded which). These receptors originate from a woman younger than 35 who had been exposed to COVID-19. CDR3s include the opening cysteine and the closing phenylalanine or tryptophan. Clone sizes are given selectively: once, few, many, or a class where the clone is expanded.

clone_size cdr3_length v_call cdr3_aa
. 14 TRBV5-1 CASSPGQGEETQYF
. 18 TRBV3-1/TRBV3-2 CASSQRYTSGGETDTQYF
. 15 TRBV5-4 CASSSANNNQRGYTF
. 11 TRBV10-3 CAINRQGEQYF
. 16 TRBV19 CASSMGYRGLGQPQHF
. 15 TRBV18 CATWFRELFGETQYF
few 13 TRBV7-9 CASSLASSYEQYF
. 17 TRBV9 CASSDGDREGGNQPQHF
. 14 TRBV27 CASSSRGNSYEQYF
. 16 TRBV2 CASSPTFYRGSYEQYF
. 17 TRBV4-3 CASSHGPGGQGAYEQYF
. 14 TRBV14 CASSIGHPSEKLFF
once 16 TRBV19 CASSIERRTVLYGYTF
. 14 TRBV28 CASSFLVANTEAFF
once 15 TRBV19 CASSIVASGIDEQFF
. 14 TRBV29-1 CSVGKGGLNTEAFF
. 14 TRBV7-2 CASSLAAGNTEAFF
. 13 TRBV28 CASWTGNYNEQFF
. 12 TRBV12-3/TRBV12-4 CATGGRDYGYTF
. 13 TRBV5-1 CASSLATDYEQYF
. 19 TRBV28 CASTPAGTARLAGVNEQYF
. 16 TRBV10-2 CASSTWERHSGNTIYF
. 16 TRBV21-1 CASSKRGPGLNTEAFF
many 15 TRBV10-1 CASMRDTCSYNEQFF